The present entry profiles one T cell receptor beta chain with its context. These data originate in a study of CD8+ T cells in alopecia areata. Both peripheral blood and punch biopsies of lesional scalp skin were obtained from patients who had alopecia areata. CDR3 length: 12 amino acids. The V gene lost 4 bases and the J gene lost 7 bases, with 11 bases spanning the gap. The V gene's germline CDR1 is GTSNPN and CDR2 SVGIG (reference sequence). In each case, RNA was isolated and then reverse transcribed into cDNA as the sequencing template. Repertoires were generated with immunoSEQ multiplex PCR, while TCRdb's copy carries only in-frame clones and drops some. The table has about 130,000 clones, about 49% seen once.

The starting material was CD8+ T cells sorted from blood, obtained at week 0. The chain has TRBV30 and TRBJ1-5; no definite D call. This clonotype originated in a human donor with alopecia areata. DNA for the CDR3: TGTGCCTGGACCGTTGGGCGGCAGCCCCAGCATTTT. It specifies CAWTVGRQPQHF. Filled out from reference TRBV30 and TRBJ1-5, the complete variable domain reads SQTIHQWPATLVQPVGSPLSLECTVEGTSNPNLYWYRQAAGRGLQLLFYSVGIGQISSEVPQNLSASRPQDRQFILSSKKLLLSDSGFYLCAWTVGRQPQHFGDGTRLSIL.